This TCR beta chain comes out of a study of beta chain features in type 1 diabetes. Study at large: Over all samples combined, over 85 million sorted cells were examined.

Notes on the study in general: TCRB repertoires of naive, central memory and Treg cells appeared more similar among patients than among healthy donors. In every one of the four CD4+ subsets, TCRB CDR3s were moderately but significantly shorter in Type 1 diabetes patients.

The authors reverse transcribed all of the isolated RNA, so sequencing captured expressed TCRB transcripts. The table came from immunoSEQ multiplex PCR; TCRdb's copy has only in-frame clones and leaves some out. The data hold roughly 730,000 clones, with over 10% observed a single time. The V end was cut by 0 bases, the J end by 2 bases, with 11 bases between. The CDR3 contains 15 residues. Germline CDR1 and CDR2: SGDLS and YYNGEE. This clone was detected a few times. The antigen remains undetermined. The V gene is TRBV9, the J gene TRBJ1-1; no clear D. Material: naive CD4+ T cells from blood. The sequence was collected from a young man with type 1 diabetes. CDR3 nucleotide sequence: TGTGCCAGCAGCGTAGCTGGACCGAGAAACACTGAAGCTTTCTTT. Protein product: CASSVAGPRNTEAFF.